This T cell receptor (beta chain) was retrieved from a study of chemoradiotherapy in HPV16-positive cancers. Overall study: Candidate HPV-specific T-cell clones and common TCR motifs came from functional assays in two HPV16-positive patients.

This CDR3 has 15 amino acids. The germline V and J ends were trimmed by 3 bases and 2 bases, with 16 bases remaining between them. Germline CDR1 is SQVTM and CDR2 is ANQGSEA. Remarks on this clone: Antigen specificity is unknown.

This table comes from immunoSEQ multiplex PCR, and its TCRdb copy is limited to in-frame clones, with some not included. The sample contains roughly 40,000 clones, around three quarters of which appear only once. Broader study findings: HPV-responsive T-cell expansion during chemoradiotherapy was linked to improved recurrence-free survival in HPV16-positive patients. Candidate HPV-specific clones and E7-related TCR motifs grew in tumor during treatment.

The starting material was blood, obtained from a patient who underwent chemoradiotherapy. This TCR was recovered from a human donor with HPV-associated anogenital cancer. The chain is built from TRBV29-1 and TRBJ1-2, with D possibly matching TRBD1 (5 bases). The CDR3 spells CSVDRQGQPNYGYTF. CDR3 nucleotide sequence: TGCAGCGTTGATCGGCAGGGCCAACCGAACTATGGCTACACCTTC.